This T cell receptor (beta chain) was sequenced in a study of response to subunit inactivated influenza vaccine. The CDR3 is 15 residues long. V gave up 0 bases and J gave up 5 bases, with 16 bases separating them. Germline V gene data show CDR1 as DFQATT and CDR2 as SNEGSKA (reference sequence). Findings and caveats of the study: Each seasonal flu vaccination may recruit only limited new T cells, authors suggested.

As for this clonotype: Its matching antigen is unknown.

TCRdb redid the calling of the RT-PCR reads with MiXCR, one entry per CDR3 protein. This table holds around 520,000 distinct CDR3 sequences, roughly 25% found once. This clonotype was sampled from a man aged 50-59 years who received an inactivated influenza vaccine. The sample here was CD4+ T cells sorted from PBMCs, taken more than 4 days after vaccination. The V call is TRBV20-1, the J call TRBJ2-5, with a possible D match to TRBD1 (5 bases). The CDR3 sequence: CSARDPEGAGETQYF. For the CDR3, the DNA is TGCAGTGCTAGAGATCCCGAAGGGGCAGGGGAGACCCAGTACTTC.